This entry describes one TCR beta chain. No antigen is known for it. Base qualities are missing; no much larger clone stands one base away. From the germline V gene, CDR1 is MDHEN and CDR2 is SYDVKM. The junction shows trimming of 3 bases on V and 4 bases on J, plus 18 bases between the germline ends. Reading from cysteine to phenylalanine, the CDR3 counts 16 amino acids. Just the 48-base CDR3 DNA is kept, in frame starting at base 1. These data originate in a study of cytomegalovirus exposure and HLA in healthy donors listed by TCRdb under 2017. With regard to the full study: In an earlier analysis of some 550 of the donors, about 260 Gb of sequence data and approximately 120 million unique TCR beta sequences from about 190 million T cells were reported. An early release covering some 640 HLA-typed donors comprised approximately 290 gigabases of sequencing data and roughly 86 million unique TCR sequences. The genetic ancestry cluster associated with self-reported Caucasian donors included roughly 84% of the roughly 390 genotyped donors. The study aimed to test whether cataloging public T cell receptors could reveal signatures of past pathogen exposure. The T cell repertoires of about 700 subjects were profiled by immunosequencing and related to cytomegalovirus serostatus. Besides the first cohort of under 700 subjects, a separate validation cohort made up of roughly 120 different subjects was used. High-throughput TCR immunosequencing, statistical association of individual TCRs with disease status, and machine learning were combined to predict cytomegalovirus infection status. A later analysis re-analyzed previously published TCR beta repertoires from 666 donors and added high-resolution HLA genotyping to study TCR occurrence patterns. Rather than drawing on any new phenotypic data, the later analysis identified candidate immune exposures from TCR beta sequences and the way those sequences occurred across donors. An earlier analysis of roughly 600 of the donors used high-throughput TCR beta sequencing to judge whether each TCR beta V gene segment behaved as functional or pseudogenic. Donor age, sex, ethnicity and CMV serostatus were compiled alongside the repertoire data. A later genetic analysis took genome-wide SNP genotypes for about 60% of the roughly 670 donors and used that subset as a discovery cohort. All discovery cohort repertoires had been generated using a single sequencing platform. Class I and class II HLA loci were covered by the typing at four-digit resolution. The number of typed donors differed by locus: about 620-640 for A, B, C, DRB1 and DQB1; approximately 540 for DQA1; 606 for DPA1; and around 450 for DPB1. A few DR-DQ haplotypes were handled as single units for association and clustering because linkage in the cohort was strong. On average, 235,054 unique TCR beta nucleotide sequences were sequenced per donor among 398 genotyped donors of the cohort, with roughly 18% of those sequences being non-productive.

The cohort consisted of 666 healthy bone marrow donors. At the time of sampling, all cohort members were nominally healthy, though unrecorded immune exposures were likely present. The donor was CMV seropositive and was included in the group of 250 to 300 seropositive cohort members. A peripheral blood sample was provided by each donor, and peripheral blood mononuclear cells were used for TCR beta sequencing. The Qiagen DNeasy Blood Extraction Kit was used to extract genomic DNA from the blood cell samples. The library was obtained by the immunoSEQ multiplex PCR assay. The multiplex PCR relied on a mix of 60 forward primers for TCR Vbeta segments and 13 reverse primers for TCR Jbeta segments. A multiplex PCR assay on genomic DNA amplified the CDR3 region of rearranged TCR beta genes. The amplified TCR beta libraries were sequenced on the Illumina HiSeq System as 87-base-pair reads. For the original study's pipeline: In a later analysis, 70 million to 95 million unique TCR beta chains were counted across the 500 to 850 repertoires, and approximately 9.9 million of these chains were shared by at least two donors. A nearest-neighbor algorithm error-corrected the raw reads and collapsed the reads into unique sequences, merging closely related sequences to remove PCR and sequencing errors. CDR3 sequences were aligned to IMGT reference sequences to assign V, D and J gene segments. For a sequence to be retained, a match of at least six nucleotides to both a V gene segment and a J gene segment was required. A rearrangement counted as productive if the CDR3 had no stop codons and remained in frame with V and J, and every other rearrangement counted as non-productive. Following IMGT convention, CDR3 was defined as the stretch from the second conserved V-encoded cysteine up to the conserved J-encoded phenylalanine. In an earlier analysis of 550 to 650 of the donors, sequences lacking an unambiguous match to a single V gene segment were excluded. An earlier analysis of approximately 590 of the donors called V segments functional above 56.7% productive rearrangements and segregating when the between-donor standard deviation exceeded 5%. To diagnose cytomegalovirus status from the catalog of TCR beta chain sequences, a statistical classification framework was built. In a later analysis, TCR nucleotide sequences were compared against IMGT/GENE-DB human TR gene sequences so that V and J genes could be assigned. Using the TCRdist pipeline, a later analysis assigned CDR3 sequences along with most-parsimonious VDJ recombination scenarios. In a later analysis, each TCR beta chain was defined by its CDR3 amino acid sequence together with its V-gene family, and reads lacking a unique V-gene family were excluded. In a later analysis, 450 to 600 highly shared, low-generation-probability nucleotide sequences were removed to address suspected cross-contamination and a sequencing artifact. For each public chain, a later analysis derived a clonal expansion index from normalized ranks of inferred template counts within each repertoire. Generation probabilities in a later analysis came from a VDJ recombination model fitted to out-of-frame rearrangements, and those results were checked against IGoR. In a later analysis, TCR-TCR, TCR-HLA and TCR-CMV co-occurrence was scored with hypergeometric tests, and a repertoire-size bias correction was applied to TCR pairs. False discovery rates were estimated in a later analysis by permuting HLA or CMV assignments 20 times. A later analysis grouped co-occurring TCRs with DBSCAN, adding TCRdist sequence similarity when clustering within HLA-allele-positive subsets. For co-occurrence clustering, repertoires with fewer than 30,000 or more than 120,000 public chains were excluded, along with five repertoires with anomalous nucleotide sharing. The source is immuneACCESS, and TCRdb retained only in-frame sequences with V and J called. Part of the clones is not carried over; for the studies checked, unresolved V genes explain less than half of this, and the remainder is unexplained. The V and J calls and the clone size are those of that table, but D and trimming were determined from the DNA. Here the sample has approximately 100,000 clones; about 80% occur a single time. The ten most abundant clones make up about a tenth of the sample.

Results and caveats for the whole study, not just this receptor: A cluster of highly shared sequence variants was judged likely to represent a technical artifact of the sequencing pipeline. Most TCR sequences were seen in very few donors, while some public TCRs were found in many individuals. The only immune exposure information available for the cohort was CMV serostatus. When HLA alleles, especially DR and DQ, strongly co-occurred, attributing TCR associations to individual alleles was difficult. According to a later genetic analysis, donors in an Asian-associated ancestry cluster had fewer N-insertions in productive TCRs than the approximately 610-donor mean. The cohort was sequenced for TCR beta chains only, and without alpha or paired-chain data the features that could be detected were limited. In a later analysis, TCR association rates were found to vary across HLA loci, with the most associated TCRs seen for DRB1 alleles and the fewest for HLA-C alleles. A later analysis reported that several top co-occurrence clusters appeared linked to parvovirus B19, influenza, CMV and Epstein-Barr virus. Cytomegalovirus status was reported to be diagnosed by the classifier with high specificity and sensitivity in both the original and validation cohorts. The authors suggested that the approach could potentially be generalized to other disease states and immunological phenotypes. A further reported finding was that TCR beta sequences accurately predicted the HLA-A and HLA-B alleles for most subjects in the first cohort. Because HLA typing was unavailable for some donors at each locus, only the typed subset was used in association tests. Specific HLA alleles were associated with 15,000 to 20,000 TCR beta sequences at a false discovery rate of 0.05 in a later analysis. Approximately 16 rarely observed V segments, including chromosome 9 orphons, were excluded from the earlier analysis of several hundred of the donors because counts were too low. Correlated functional status among segregating V segments might be attributable to linkage disequilibrium, but an unknown experimental factor could not be ruled out. In the study, about 150 TCR beta chains were listed as associated with cytomegalovirus. Roughly uniform sequencing depth across donors was assumed in presence/absence analyses, although this assumption may not hold. In a later analysis, most CMV-associated TCR beta chains were found to appear HLA-restricted, with HLA associations seemingly driven largely by CMV exposure. In a later analysis, HLA-associated TCR beta chains were found to be more clonally expanded and to have lower generation probabilities than equally common non-associated chains. Three of the identified cytomegalovirus-associated TCR beta chains were confirmed in vitro to be specific for cytomegalovirus antigens. An earlier analysis of some 560 of the donors showed that most TCR beta V segments appeared in productive rearrangements either about 90% or about 30% of the time, which broadly matched IMGT annotations. In a later genetic analysis, a missense DCLRE1C variant was associated with V-gene and J-gene trimming of TCR beta chains, and the association was replicated in an independent cohort. The 87-base-pair reads could not distinguish some IMGT-functional V segments, including TRBV6-2 and TRBV6-3, so those segments were excluded.

The receptor's source is a young man in good health and CMV-seropositive. Sequences were obtained from PBMCs. The V gene is TRBV28 and the J gene is TRBJ1-2; TRBD1 could be the D gene, as 6 bases match. The CDR3 amino acid sequence is: CASSFFRGDMVYGYTF. The nucleotide sequence is TGTGCCAGCAGTTTCTTCCGTGGGGACATGGTCTATGGCTACACCTTC.